These 27 T cell receptor beta chains were all obtained from the same sample, sequenced in a study of blood T cell repertoires in COVID-19. Assay: immunoSEQ multiplex PCR; the TCRdb copy retains only in-frame clones and omits some. The profile shows about 160,000 clones, over 60% of them singletons. Sequenced: peripheral blood. The source is a woman over 75 with acute or convalescent COVID-19.

V usage is TRBV27 and J usage is TRBJ1-1; D uncertain. Germline values: CDR1 MNHEY, CDR2 SMNVEV (reference sequence). The CDR3 spans 14 residues. Trimming left V 3 bases short and J 1 base short, with 9 bases between. Written as DNA, the CDR3 is TGTGCCAGCAGTTTCAGTCGGGGGAACACTGAAGCTTTCTTT. This codes for CASSFSRGNTEAFF.

The chain recombines TRBV5-1 with TRBJ1-2, with a tentative D call TRBD1 (6 bases). The CDR3 consists of 13 residues. Germline V gene data show CDR1 as SGHRS and CDR2 as YFSETQ. V gave up 5 bases and J gave up 8 bases, with 16 bases separating them. The DNA for the CDR3 is TGCGCCAGCAGTCTCCGGGACAACTCCGGCTACACCTTC. It encodes CASSLRDNSGYTF.

Only a few counts were recorded for this clone. The chain is built from TRBV19 and TRBJ2-7; D possibly corresponds to TRBD2 (6 bases). Germline CDR1 and CDR2: LNHDA and SQIVND (reference sequence). Trimming removed 4 bases at V and 0 bases at J, with 10 bases between. CDR3 length: 14 residues. Here the CDR3 DNA reads TGTGCCAGTAGTAGGGCGGGAAGCTCCTACGAGCAGTACTTC. Translated: CASSRAGSSYEQYF.

The rearrangement uses TRBV19 and TRBJ2-1, with D possibly TRBD1 on 6 matching bases. The CDR3 length is 14 residues. Germline V CDR1 and CDR2: LNHDA, SQIVND (reference sequence). Trimming pared 6 bases from V and 7 bases from J, leaving 16 bases between. CDR3 DNA sequence: TGTGCCAGTAGCCATACAGGGATGGTAAATGAGCAGTTCTTC. Its protein is CASSHTGMVNEQFF.

This sequence joins TRBV27 and TRBJ1-1; D is possibly TRBD1 (5 bases). The length of the CDR3 is 13 residues. V was shortened by 7 bases and J by 4 bases, with 13 bases between the two germline ends. Per the germline V gene, CDR1 is MNHEY and CDR2 is SMNVEV (reference sequence). The DNA of the CDR3 is TGTGCCAGCATGGTAGGGGTTAGCACTGAAGCTTTCTTT. Residues: CASMVGVSTEAFF.

The gene calls are TRBV3-1 (or the pseudogene TRBV3-2) and TRBJ2-1; 9 bases fit TRBD2. V shed 0 bases, J shed 4 bases, and the junction held 4 bases outside the gene matches. CDR1 and CDR2 (germline): LGHDT, YNNKEL (reference sequence). This CDR3 spans 16 amino acids. CDR3 nucleotides: TGTGCCAGCAGCCAAGAACCAAGCGGGGGGTACAATGAGCAGTTCTTC. This sequence encodes CASSQEPSGGYNEQFF.

This clone was detected a few times. The V and J genes are TRBV29-1 and TRBJ1-3, with 10 bases identical to TRBD1. Germline V CDR1 and CDR2: SQVTM, ANQGSEA. J gave up 4 bases and V 7 bases, and 10 bases lay outside the gene matches. This CDR3 region has 15 residues. CDR3 sequence (DNA): TGCAGCGCCTTCTTGGGGACAGGGGCGGGAAACACCATATATTTT. Translation: CSAFLGTGAGNTIYF. The full variable domain, in which reference TRBV29-1 and TRBJ1-3 provide the parts outside the CDR3, is SAVISQKPSRDICQRGTSLTIQCQVDSQVTMMFWYRQQPGQSLTLIATANQGSEATYESGFVIDKFPISRPNLTFSTLTVSNMSPEDSSIYLCSAFLGTGAGNTIYFGEGSWLTVV.

This clone was counted only a few times. The V gene is TRBV7-9, the J gene TRBJ1-2; D uncertain. The CDR3 sequence is 14 residues long. V gave up 1 base and J gave up 6 bases, with 12 bases separating them. Germline CDR1 is SEHNR and CDR2 is FQNEAQ (reference sequence). CDR3 bases: TGTGCCAGCAGCTTAGGGTCTCGGGGTAATGGCTACACCTTC. Its translation: CASSLGSRGNGYTF.

The rearrangement links TRBV4-2 to TRBJ1-1; possibly TRBD1 for D (6 bases). With 0 bases removed from V and 1 base from J, the gap between germline ends came to 12 bases. This CDR3 comprises 16 residues. CDR1 and CDR2 from the germline V gene are LGHNA and YNFKEQ. The CDR3 DNA is TGTGCCAGCAGCCAAGACTACAGGGAAGCGAACACTGAAGCTTTCTTT. Translating it yields CASSQDYREANTEAFF.

This CDR3 reads CASSLLGRGVPITDTQYF. CDR3 coding DNA: TGTGCCAGCAGCTTACTCGGACGGGGGGTACCCATCACAGATACGCAGTATTTT. The chain combines TRBV7-6 with TRBJ2-3; 7 bases map to TRBD2. V was pared by 2 bases and J by 2 bases, with 13 bases of the junction left unmatched. The CDR3 is 18 residues long. Germline CDR1 is SGHVS and CDR2 is FNYEAQ.

The CDR3 DNA reads as TGTGCCAGCAGCCAAGCCCTTGCGGACAGGGGTAATTCACCCCTCCACTTT. Residues: CASSQALADRGNSPLHF. The rearrangement uses TRBV4-2 and TRBJ1-6, with TRBD1 matching 9 bases. This CDR3 region has 17 residues. Germline-derived CDR1 and CDR2 are LGHNA and YNFKEQ. Trimming at V came to 1 base and at J to 6 bases, leaving 7 bases not matched to a gene.

The chain uses TRBV11-2 and TRBJ2-7; 9 bases align to TRBD1. The germline gives CDR1 SGHAT, CDR2 FQNNGV. CDR3 length: 17 residues. V trimming: 1 base; J trimming: 4 bases; junction bases outside the gene matches: 11. The CDR3 DNA sequence: TGTGCCAGCAGCTTAGTCGTTTCAGGGACAGGGTGGTACGAGCAGTACTTC. Translation gives CASSLVVSGTGWYEQYF.

As DNA, the CDR3 is TGTGCCAGCAGCTTTACAGGGTTTAATCAGCCCCAGCATTTT. Translation gives CASSFTGFNQPQHF. The chain has TRBV6-2 or TRBV6-3 and TRBJ1-5; possible D gene TRBD1, 6 bases. CDR1 is MNHEY and CDR2 is SVGEGT in the germline V gene. This CDR3 contains 14 residues. V dropped 6 bases and J dropped 4 bases, with 13 bases sitting between them.

The genes are TRBV4-2 and TRBJ2-3, with unresolved D. V dropped 0 bases and J dropped 9 bases, with 13 bases sitting between them. The CDR3 covers 14 residues. Germline V CDR1 and CDR2: LGHNA, YNFKEQ. The CDR3 nucleotides are TGTGCCAGCAGCCAAGATCTGGCTGCCCAGACGCAGTATTTT. Its translation is CASSQDLAAQTQYF.

This rearrangement joins TRBV27 to TRBJ2-1; maybe TRBD1 (6 bases). Per germline, CDR1 MNHEY and CDR2 SMNVEV (reference sequence). This CDR3 is built from 14 residues. The ends were cut back, 7 bases at V and 0 bases at J, with 10 bases in the middle. The CDR3 here is CASTRTVSYNEQFF. In nucleotides, the CDR3 is TGTGCCAGCACAAGGACAGTCTCCTACAATGAGCAGTTCTTC.

This clone was seen once. The CDR3 here is CASSRTSGTITDTQYF. The CDR3 DNA follows: TGTGCCAGCAGCCGGACTAGCGGCACCATCACAGATACGCAGTATTTT. V and J are TRBV14 and TRBJ2-3, with 10 bases aligning to TRBD2. V shed 4 bases and J 2 bases; nucleotides not matched to a gene: 6. Germline CDR1 reads SGHDN; CDR2 reads FVKESK. The length of the CDR3 is 16 residues.

The chain employs TRBV5-1 and TRBJ2-5, with 14 nucleotides matching TRBD2. Germline V gene lookup returns CDR1 SGHRS and CDR2 YFSETQ. The CDR3 has 18 amino acids. Losses at the gene ends were 0 bases for V and 7 bases for J; bases not matched to a gene: 11. CDR3 loop: CASSLGGTSGRGSATQYF. The CDR3 DNA follows: TGCGCCAGCAGCTTGGGCGGGACTAGCGGGAGAGGGTCGGCGACCCAGTACTTC.

This clone was detected only a few times. In DNA form, the CDR3 reads TGTGCCAGCAGCTTAGAAGGGACTAGCGGGCGATTTTACAATGAGCAGTTCTTC. This encodes CASSLEGTSGRFYNEQFF. This chain links TRBV7-2 with TRBJ2-1, with TRBD2 matching over 12 bases. CDR3 size: 18 residues. V was pared by 1 base and J by 4 bases, with 8 bases of the junction left unmatched. Germline V gene data show CDR1 as SGHTA and CDR2 as FQGNSA.

This clone has a single count. The chain links TRBV9 to TRBJ2-7, with 8 bases aligning to TRBD2. Germline-derived CDR1 and CDR2 are SGDLS and YYNGEE. The CDR3 spans 13 residues. V shed 3 bases and J 3 bases; nucleotides not matched to a gene: 2. Here the CDR3 DNA reads TGTGCCAGCAGCGAAACTAGCGGCTACGAGCAGTACTTC. Translated: CASSETSGYEQYF.

This chain connects TRBV15 to TRBJ1-5; D is unclear. Germline V gene lookup returns CDR1 LNHNV and CDR2 YYDKDF (reference sequence). Trimming left V 1 base short and J 0 bases short, with 13 bases between. This CDR3 is 17 amino acids long. CDR3 DNA: TGTGCCACCAGCAGAGCGTGGGCTGACAATAGCAATCAGCCCCAGCATTTT. This codes for CATSRAWADNSNQPQHF.

The CDR3 sequence is CAWSGGGGDSPLHF. The CDR3 DNA sequence: TGTGCCTGGAGTGGGGGAGGGGGGGATTCACCCCTCCACTTT. The chain recombines TRBV30 with TRBJ1-6; TRBD1 might be the D (6 bases). The CDR3 sequence is 14 residues long. CDR1 is GTSNPN and CDR2 is SVGIG in the germline V gene (reference sequence). Trimming took off 1 base at V and 8 bases at J, with 12 bases between the two ends. The full variable domain, completed using reference TRBV30 and TRBJ1-6, is SQTIHQWPATLVQPVGSPLSLECTVEGTSNPNLYWYRQAAGRGLQLLFYSVGIGQISSEVPQNLSASRPQDRQFILSSKKLLLSDSGFYLCAWSGGGGDSPLHFGNGTRLTVT.

The chain joins TRBV24-1 to TRBJ1-1; D is perhaps TRBD1 (5 bases). V lost 4 bases to trimming and J lost 7 bases, with 18 bases between them. Germline loops: CDR1 KGHDR, CDR2 SFDVKD. The CDR3 contains 15 residues. The chain's CDR3 is CATSDPRTRGGEAFF. In nucleotides, the CDR3 is TGTGCCACCAGTGACCCTCGGACGCGGGGCGGTGAAGCTTTCTTT.

This clone was counted a few times. The V and J genes are TRBV7-8 and TRBJ2-1, with a tentative D call TRBD2 (6 bases). The CDR3 consists of 16 residues. Trimming removed 5 bases at V and 0 bases at J, with 14 bases between. Germline V gene lookup returns CDR1 SGHVS and CDR2 FQNEAQ. The CDR3 protein is CASSPLSGNSYNEQFF. The CDR3 coding sequence is TGTGCCAGCAGCCCCCTTAGCGGAAACTCCTACAATGAGCAGTTCTTC. The full variable domain, in which reference TRBV7-8 and TRBJ2-1 provide the parts outside the CDR3, is GAGVSQSPRYKVAKRGQDVALRCDPISGHVSLFWYQQALGQGPEFLTYFQNEAQLDKSGLPSDRFFAERPEGSVSTLKIQRTQQEDSAVYLCASSPLSGNSYNEQFFGPGTRLTVL.

The chain employs TRBV3-1 (or the pseudogene TRBV3-2) and TRBJ2-7; the match to TRBD2 covers 13 bases. The trim removed 4 bases at V and 5 bases at J, leaving 11 bases unmatched. Germline-derived CDR1 and CDR2 are LGHDT and YNNKEL (reference sequence). The CDR3 is 17 residues long. CDR3 nucleotide sequence: TGTGCCAGCAGCCCCAGCGGACTAGCGGGAGAGCTAAACGAGCAGTACTTC. Amino acids: CASSPSGLAGELNEQYF.

CDR3 coding DNA: TGTGCCAGCCGACGACTAGCGGGAGTAGAAGATACGCAGTATTTT. Translation: CASRRLAGVEDTQYF. J is TRBJ2-3 and V is TRBV6-4, with TRBD2 matching 12 bases. V lost 8 bases and J lost 5; bases outside the gene matches: 8. The CDR3 is 15 amino acids. Looked up from germline, CDR1 is MRHNA and CDR2 is SNTAGT.

CDR3 in amino acids: CATSFTGGTGELFF. The CDR3 DNA follows: TGTGCCACCAGTTTTACCGGGGGCACCGGGGAGCTGTTTTTT. This chain uses TRBV24-1 with TRBJ2-2; tentative D call: TRBD2 (6 bases). Trimming removed 6 bases from V and 4 bases from J, with 11 bases in between. The germline CDR1 and CDR2 sequences are KGHDR and SFDVKD. This CDR3 has 14 residues.

The rearrangement joins TRBV5-1 to TRBJ1-1, with a weak D call TRBD1 (6 bases). The germline V gene has CDR1 SGHRS and CDR2 YFSETQ. V dropped 3 bases and J dropped 1 base, with 10 bases sitting between them. The CDR3 is 14 amino acids. The CDR3 here is CASSYGTTNTEAFF. CDR3 nucleotides: TGCGCCAGCAGCTACGGGACAACGAACACTGAAGCTTTCTTT.